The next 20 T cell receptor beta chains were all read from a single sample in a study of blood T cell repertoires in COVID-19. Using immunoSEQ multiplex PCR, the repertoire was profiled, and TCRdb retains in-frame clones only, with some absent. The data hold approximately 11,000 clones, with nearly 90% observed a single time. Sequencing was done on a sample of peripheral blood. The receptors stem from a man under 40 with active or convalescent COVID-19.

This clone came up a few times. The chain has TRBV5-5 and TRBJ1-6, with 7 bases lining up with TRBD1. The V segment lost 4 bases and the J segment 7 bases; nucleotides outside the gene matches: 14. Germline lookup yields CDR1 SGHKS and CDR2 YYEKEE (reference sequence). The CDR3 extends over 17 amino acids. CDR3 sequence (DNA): TGTGCCAGCAGCCAACTTCCGACAGGGATAGGGAATTCACCCCTCCACTTT. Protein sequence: CASSQLPTGIGNSPLHF.

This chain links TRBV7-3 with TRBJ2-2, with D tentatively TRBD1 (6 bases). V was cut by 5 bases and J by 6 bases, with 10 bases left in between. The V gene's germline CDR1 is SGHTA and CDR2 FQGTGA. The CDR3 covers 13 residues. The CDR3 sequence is CASSPPGAGELFF. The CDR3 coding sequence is TGTGCCAGCAGCCCCCCAGGGGCCGGGGAGCTGTTTTTT. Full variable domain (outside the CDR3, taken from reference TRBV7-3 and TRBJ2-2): GAGVSQTPSNKVTEKGKYVELRCDPISGHTALYWYRQSLGQGPEFLIYFQGTGAADDSGLPNDRFFAVRPEGSVSTLKIQRTERGDSAVYLCASSPPGAGELFFGEGSRLTVL.

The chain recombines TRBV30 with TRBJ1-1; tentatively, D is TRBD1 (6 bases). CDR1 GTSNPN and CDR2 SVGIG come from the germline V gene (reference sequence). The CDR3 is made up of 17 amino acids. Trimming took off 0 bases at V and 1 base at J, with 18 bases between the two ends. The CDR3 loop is CAWSVWGRGDKNTEAFF. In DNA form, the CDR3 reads TGTGCCTGGAGTGTATGGGGGAGAGGGGACAAGAACACTGAAGCTTTCTTT.

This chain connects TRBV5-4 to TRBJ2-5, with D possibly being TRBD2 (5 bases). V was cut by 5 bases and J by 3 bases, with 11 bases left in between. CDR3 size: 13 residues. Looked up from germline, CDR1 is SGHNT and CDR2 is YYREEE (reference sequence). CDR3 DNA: TGTGCCAGCAGACCCGGGATTAAAGAGACCCAGTACTTC. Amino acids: CASRPGIKETQYF. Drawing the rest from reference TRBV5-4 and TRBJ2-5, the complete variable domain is ETGVTQSPTHLIKTRGQQVTLRCSSQSGHNTVSWYQQALGQGPQFIFQYYREEENGRGNFPPRFSGLQFPNYSSELNVNALELDDSALYLCASRPGIKETQYFGPGTRLLVL.

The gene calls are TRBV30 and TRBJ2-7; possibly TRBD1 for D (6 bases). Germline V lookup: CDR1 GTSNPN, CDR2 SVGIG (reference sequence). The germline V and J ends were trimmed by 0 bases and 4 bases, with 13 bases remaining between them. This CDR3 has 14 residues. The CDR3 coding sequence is TGTGCCTGGAGTGTAGAGGCCAGGGGATACGAGCAGTACTTC. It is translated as CAWSVEARGYEQYF.

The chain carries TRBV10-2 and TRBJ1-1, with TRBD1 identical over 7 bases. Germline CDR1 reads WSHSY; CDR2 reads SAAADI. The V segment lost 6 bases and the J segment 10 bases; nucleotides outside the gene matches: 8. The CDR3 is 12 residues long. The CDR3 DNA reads TGCGCCAGCAGCAACGACAGGGAGAGAGCTTTCTTT. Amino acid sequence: CASSNDRERAFF.

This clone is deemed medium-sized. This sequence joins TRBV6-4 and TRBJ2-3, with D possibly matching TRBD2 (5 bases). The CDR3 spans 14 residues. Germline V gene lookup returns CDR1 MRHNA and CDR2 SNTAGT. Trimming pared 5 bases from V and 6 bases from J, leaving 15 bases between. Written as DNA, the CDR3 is TGTGCCAGCAGTAACGGACCCGAGCGGGATACGCAGTATTTT. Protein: CASSNGPERDTQYF.

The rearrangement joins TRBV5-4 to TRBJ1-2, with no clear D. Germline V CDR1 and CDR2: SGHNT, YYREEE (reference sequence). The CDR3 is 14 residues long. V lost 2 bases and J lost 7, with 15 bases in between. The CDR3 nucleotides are TGTGCCAGCAGCTTCCCCCCGGGAAACGGTGGCTACACCTTC. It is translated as CASSFPPGNGGYTF.

CDR3 residues: CASSGLGDRDSYEQYV. The CDR3, as DNA: TGCGCCAGCAGTGGCCTCGGGGACAGGGATTCCTACGAGCAGTACGTC. J is TRBJ2-7 and V is TRBV10-2, with 9 positions matching TRBD1. Trimming removed 4 bases from V and 1 base from J; junction bases left unmatched: 8. Germline V CDR1 and CDR2: WSHSY, SAAADI. The CDR3 has 16 residues.

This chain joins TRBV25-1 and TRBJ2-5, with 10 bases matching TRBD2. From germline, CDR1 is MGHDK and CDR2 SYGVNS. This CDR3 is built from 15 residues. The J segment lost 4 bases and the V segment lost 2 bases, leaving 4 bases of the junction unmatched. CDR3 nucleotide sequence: TGTGCCAGCAGTGAAAGCGGGGGGGCCCGAGAGACCCAGTACTTC. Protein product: CASSESGGARETQYF.

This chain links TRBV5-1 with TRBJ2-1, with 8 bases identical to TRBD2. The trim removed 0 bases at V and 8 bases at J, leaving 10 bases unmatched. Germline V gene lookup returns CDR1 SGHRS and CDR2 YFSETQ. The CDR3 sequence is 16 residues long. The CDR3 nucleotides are TGCGCCAGCAGCTTGGCTGACGGGGGGGCGGGTCATGAGCAGTTCTTC. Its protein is CASSLADGGAGHEQFF.

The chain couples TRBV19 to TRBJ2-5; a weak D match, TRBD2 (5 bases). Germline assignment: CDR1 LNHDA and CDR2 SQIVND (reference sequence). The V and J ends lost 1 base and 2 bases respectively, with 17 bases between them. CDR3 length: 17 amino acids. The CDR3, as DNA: TGTGCCAGTAGTATAGTCGGCGGACTCCAAATACAAGAGACCCAGTACTTC. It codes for CASSIVGGLQIQETQYF.

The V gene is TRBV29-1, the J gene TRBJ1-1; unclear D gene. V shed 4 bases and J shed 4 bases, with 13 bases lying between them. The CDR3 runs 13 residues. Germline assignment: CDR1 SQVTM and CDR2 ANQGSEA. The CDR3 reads CSVGRDGGTEAFF. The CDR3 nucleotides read TGCAGCGTTGGAAGAGATGGTGGCACTGAAGCTTTCTTT. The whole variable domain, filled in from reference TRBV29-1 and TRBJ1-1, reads SAVISQKPSRDICQRGTSLTIQCQVDSQVTMMFWYRQQPGQSLTLIATANQGSEATYESGFVIDKFPISRPNLTFSTLTVSNMSPEDSSIYLCSVGRDGGTEAFFGQGTRLTVV.

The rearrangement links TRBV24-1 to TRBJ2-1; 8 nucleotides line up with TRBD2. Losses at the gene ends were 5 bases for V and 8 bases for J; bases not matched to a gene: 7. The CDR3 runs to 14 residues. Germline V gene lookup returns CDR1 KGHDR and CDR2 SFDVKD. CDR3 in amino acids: CATSGAGGGHEQFF. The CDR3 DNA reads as TGTGCCACCAGTGGGGCGGGGGGAGGTCATGAGCAGTTCTTC.

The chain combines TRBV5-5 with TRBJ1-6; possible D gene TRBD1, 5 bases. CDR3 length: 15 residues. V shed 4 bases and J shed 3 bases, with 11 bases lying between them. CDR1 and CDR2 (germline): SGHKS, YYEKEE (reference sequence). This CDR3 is CASSNYQGYNSPLHF. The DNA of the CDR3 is TGTGCCAGCAGCAACTATCAGGGCTATAATTCACCCCTCCACTTT.

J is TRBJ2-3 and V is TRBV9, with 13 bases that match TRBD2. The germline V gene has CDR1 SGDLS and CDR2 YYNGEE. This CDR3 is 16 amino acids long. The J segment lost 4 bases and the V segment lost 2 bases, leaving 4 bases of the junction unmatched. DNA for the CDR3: TGTGCCAGCAGCGTGGGGACTAGCGGGGCGCCAGATACGCAGTATTTT. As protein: CASSVGTSGAPDTQYF. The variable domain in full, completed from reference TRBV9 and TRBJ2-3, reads DSGVTQTPKHLITATGQRVTLRCSPRSGDLSVYWYQQSLDQGLQFLIQYYNGEERAKGNILERFSAQQFPDLHSELNLSSLELGDSALYFCASSVGTSGAPDTQYFGPGTRLTVL.

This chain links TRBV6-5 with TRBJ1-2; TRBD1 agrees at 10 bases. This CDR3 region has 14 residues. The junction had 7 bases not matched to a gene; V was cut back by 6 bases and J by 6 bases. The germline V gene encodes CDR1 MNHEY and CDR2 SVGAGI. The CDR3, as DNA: TGTGCCAGCAGGTTGAGACAGGGGGCGCATGGCTACACCTTC. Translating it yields CASRLRQGAHGYTF.

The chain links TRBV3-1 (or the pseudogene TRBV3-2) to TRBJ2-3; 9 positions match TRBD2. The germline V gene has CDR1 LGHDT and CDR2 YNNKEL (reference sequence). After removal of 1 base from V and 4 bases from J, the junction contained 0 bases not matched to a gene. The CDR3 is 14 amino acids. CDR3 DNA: TGTGCCAGCAGCCAAGGACTAGCGGCAGATACGCAGTATTTT. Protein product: CASSQGLAADTQYF.

In nucleotides, the CDR3 is TGTGCCTCCCAGGGGGGGACAGGGGATTCACCCCTCCACTTT. Translated: CASQGGTGDSPLHF. This rearrangement joins TRBV19 to TRBJ1-6, with TRBD1 matching 10 bases. V dropped 11 bases and J dropped 8; count of bases not matched to a gene: 9. The CDR3 covers 14 residues. Germline CDR1 is LNHDA and CDR2 is SQIVND (reference sequence).

CDR3 region: CASSPGGPDTQYF. The CDR3 region has the DNA TGTGCCAGTAGCCCGGGGGGTCCAGATACGCAGTATTTT. The rearrangement uses TRBV19 and TRBJ2-3; 7 nucleotides align to TRBD2. The germline V gene encodes CDR1 LNHDA and CDR2 SQIVND (reference sequence). The CDR3 has 13 residues. Losses at the gene ends were 6 bases for V and 4 bases for J; bases not matched to a gene: 4.